The entry below gives a single T cell receptor (beta chain) sequence along with its context. The sample is drawn from a study of T cell responses to AZD1222 COVID-19 vaccine. Study context: Combined were second doses at about 4 or about 12 weeks.

J was trimmed by 2 bases and V by 7 bases; bases with no gene match: 11. Germline loops: CDR1 MGHRA, CDR2 YSYEKL. The CDR3 has 15 residues. Clones were sequenced by immunoSEQ multiplex PCR, and TCRdb holds only the in-frame ones, with some missing. The sample has over 90,000 clones; about 92% are singletons. V gene TRBV4-1 combines with J gene TRBJ2-7; 7 bases are shared with TRBD1. The material sequenced was peripheral blood, taken on day 0 of AZD1222 vaccination. The sequence derives from an adult in good health. In DNA, the CDR3 is TGCGCCAGCAAAGACAGGGCGGTTGGGCCCTACGAGCAGTACTTC. The encoded protein is CASKDRAVGPYEQYF.